This T cell receptor (beta chain) is drawn from a study of OX40 agonist ivuxolimab in advanced cancers. Broader study findings: Dose levels from 0.1 to 3.0 mg/kg saw CD4+ and CD8+ blood T cells expand clonally by week 6.

The germline V and J ends were trimmed by 11 bases and 0 bases, with 17 bases remaining between them. The CDR3 has 14 residues. Germline CDR1 and CDR2: MDHEN and SYDVKM. Profiled with immunoSEQ multiplex PCR; TCRdb holds only in-frame clones, not every one. In the table there are 70,000 to 75,000 clones, 85% to 90% of which are singletons. As for this clone: The antigen is unknown.

The chain uses TRBV28 and TRBJ2-7; D not certain. This specimen was CD4+ or CD8+ T cells sorted from blood, taken in a trial of the OX40 agonist ivuxolimab. This TCR was recovered from an adult with an advanced solid tumor such as melanoma, head and neck, liver or kidney cancer. The CDR3, as DNA: TGTGCCTCCAAGGCCCCGGCCCTCTCCTACGAGCAGTACTTC. Translation gives CASKAPALSYEQYF.